Listed here are 28 T cell receptor beta chains from one sample, sequenced in a study of PD-1 blockade in classical Hodgkin lymphoma. Each of the patients experienced relapse following autologous stem cell transplantation, and their brentuximab vedotin exposure differed. Sequencing used immunoSEQ multiplex PCR; TCRdb keeps in-frame clones, though not all of them. The table has 84,000 or so clones, about nine tenths seen once. The source was peripheral blood mononuclear cells (PBMCs), collected before the second cycle of nivolumab. These receptor sequences come from a human donor with classical Hodgkin lymphoma.

V and J are TRBV13 and TRBJ1-2, with TRBD1 as a possible D gene (6 bases). Germline assignment: CDR1 PRHDT and CDR2 FYEKMQ (reference sequence). V dropped 3 bases and J dropped 4 bases, with 15 bases sitting between them. This CDR3 spans 15 amino acids. The CDR3 protein is CASSFVAGTSYGYTF. In DNA form, the CDR3 reads TGTGCCAGCAGCTTCGTAGCCGGGACAAGCTATGGCTACACCTTC.

V usage is TRBV20-1 and J usage is TRBJ2-5; D not certain. This CDR3 is 10 amino acids long. In germline, CDR1 is DFQATT, CDR2 SNEGSKA (reference sequence). V gave up 7 bases and J gave up 5 bases, with 8 bases separating them. Here the CDR3 DNA reads TGCAGTGTAGGGCGGGAGACCCAGTACTTC. Its protein product is CSVGRETQYF.

The chain uses TRBV5-1 and TRBJ1-1, with no clear D. Germline V CDR1 and CDR2: SGHRS, YFSETQ. Trimming left V 0 bases short and J 1 base short, with 13 bases between. The CDR3 sequence is 16 residues long. The CDR3 is CASSLAVQPGNTEAFF. CDR3 DNA: TGCGCCAGCAGCTTGGCCGTGCAGCCAGGGAACACTGAAGCTTTCTTT.

The V gene is TRBV27, the J gene TRBJ1-2; D is possibly TRBD1 (5 bases). Trimming removed 4 bases from V and 6 bases from J, with 12 bases in between. This CDR3 has 13 amino acids. The germline CDR1 and CDR2 sequences are MNHEY and SMNVEV (reference sequence). CDR3: CASSSGPSHGYTF. CDR3 nucleotide sequence: TGTGCCAGCAGTTCGGGGCCAAGTCATGGCTACACCTTC.

The V and J genes are TRBV7-9 and TRBJ1-2; a possible D gene is TRBD1 (5 bases). V was trimmed by 7 bases and J by 4 bases, leaving 19 bases between them. The CDR3 has 15 residues. CDR1 is SEHNR and CDR2 is FQNEAQ in the germline V gene (reference sequence). The CDR3 bases are TGTGCCAGCACCGATCGGGGACGCGGGCTCTATGGCTACACCTTC. Its translation is CASTDRGRGLYGYTF.

This clone has only one observation. The chain combines TRBV19 with TRBJ1-3; D not certain. Trimming removed 2 bases from V and 0 bases from J, with 8 bases in between. CDR3 length: 15 residues. Per germline, CDR1 LNHDA and CDR2 SQIVND (reference sequence). CDR3 sequence (DNA): TGTGCCAGTAGTATACGGACGGTCTCTGGAAACACCATATATTTT. Protein sequence: CASSIRTVSGNTIYF. Using reference TRBV19 and TRBJ1-3 for the parts outside the CDR3, the full variable domain is DGGITQSPKYLFRKEGQNVTLSCEQNLNHDAMYWYRQDPGQGLRLIYYSQIVNDFQKGDIAEGYSVSREKKESFPLTVTSAQKNPTAFYLCASSIRTVSGNTIYFGEGSWLTVV.

The chain uses TRBV5-1 and TRBJ1-2, with TRBD1 matching 9 bases. The CDR3 is 15 residues long. V gave up 1 base and J gave up 2 bases; unmatched junction bases: 3. Germline V gene data show CDR1 as SGHRS and CDR2 as YFSETQ. The CDR3 nucleotides are TGCGCCAGCAGCTTGTTGGGACAGGGAAACTATGGCTACACCTTC. Protein: CASSLLGQGNYGYTF.

The V gene is TRBV6-5, the J gene TRBJ2-2; D not certain. CDR1 MNHEY and CDR2 SVGAGI come from the germline V gene. V was shortened by 4 bases and J by 4 bases, with 13 bases between the two germline ends. The CDR3 consists of 15 residues. The CDR3 region is CASSSPDQITGELFF. CDR3 coding DNA: TGTGCCAGCAGTTCTCCGGACCAGATCACCGGGGAGCTGTTTTTT.

The chain employs TRBV11-3 and TRBJ2-5, with 9 bases fitting TRBD1. Germline loops: CDR1 SGHNT, CDR2 YENEEA. With 5 bases clipped from V and 5 bases from J, the junction kept 9 bases outside the gene matches. There are 15 residues in the CDR3. The CDR3 bases are TGTGCCAGCAGCCCAGGGACAGGGAGACGTGAGACCCAGTACTTC. This translates into CASSPGTGRRETQYF. Variable domain in full (rest from reference TRBV11-3 and TRBJ2-5): EAGVVQSPRYKIIEKKQPVAFWCNPISGHNTLYWYLQNLGQGPELLIRYENEEAVDDSQLPKDRFSAERLKGVDSTLKIQPAELGDSAVYLCASSPGTGRRETQYFGPGTRLLVL.

This chain links TRBV5-6 with TRBJ2-5; D not resolved. Germline loops: CDR1 SGHDT, CDR2 YYEEEE. V was pared by 4 bases and J by 11 bases, with 21 bases between. The CDR3 consists of 14 residues. The CDR3 DNA is TGTGCCAGCAGCCTGGGATTCAGTCCCTTTGAGCAGTACTTC. Protein product: CASSLGFSPFEQYF. The variable domain in full, with the rest retrieved from reference TRBV5-6 and TRBJ2-5, is DAGVTQSPTHLIKTRGQQVTLRCSPKSGHDTVSWYQQALGQGPQFIFQYYEEEERQRGNFPDRFSGHQFPNYSSELNVNALLLGDSALYLCASSLGFSPFEQYFGPGTRLLVL.

The gene calls are TRBV10-3 and TRBJ2-1; D gene ambiguous. CDR3 length: 14 residues. Deletions cut 10 bases from V and 4 bases from J, with 17 bases between. Per germline, CDR1 ENHRY and CDR2 SYGVKD. The CDR3 bases are TGTGCCACCGTGGTGGGGTCACAGTACAATGAGCAGTTCTTC. This sequence encodes CATVVGSQYNEQFF.

On this clone: In the same sample, other DNA sequences code for this CDR3. V gene TRBV28 combines with J gene TRBJ1-1; D ambiguous. This CDR3 contains 12 residues. Trimming took 3 bases from V and 5 from J, leaving 7 bases between them. The germline V gene encodes CDR1 MDHEN and CDR2 SYDVKM. CDR3 residues: CASSFRVTEAFF. The CDR3 bases are TGTGCCAGCAGTTTTAGGGTGACTGAAGCTTTCTTT.

The CDR3 spells CATSRGIEAFF. The DNA for the CDR3 is TGTGCCACCAGCAGAGGTATAGAAGCTTTCTTT. The genes are TRBV15 and TRBJ1-1; no clear D. The V end lost 1 base, the J end lost 8 bases, and 5 bases lay between the germline ends. Germline assignment: CDR1 LNHNV and CDR2 YYDKDF (reference sequence). The CDR3 runs to 11 residues.

This rearrangement joins TRBV28 to TRBJ2-7; no reliable D call. Germline V gives CDR1 MDHEN, CDR2 SYDVKM. V lost 5 bases and J 5 bases, leaving 7 bases between the germline ends. The CDR3 runs 11 residues. The CDR3 coding sequence is TGTGCCAGCAGTCCCCACAACGAGCAGTACTTC. This sequence encodes CASSPHNEQYF.

This chain connects TRBV7-9 to TRBJ1-4; D remains unclear. The CDR3 consists of 17 residues. V lost 1 base and J lost 7, with 19 bases in between. Germline V gene data show CDR1 as SEHNR and CDR2 as FQNEAQ (reference sequence). In DNA, the CDR3 is TGTGCCAGCAGCTTAGGGCGGCACGGGCCTTCCGGTGAAAAACTGTTTTTT. This encodes CASSLGRHGPSGEKLFF.

The chain joins TRBV11-1 to TRBJ2-5; TRBD1 aligns across 7 bases. The CDR3 runs to 14 residues. Germline V CDR1 and CDR2: SGHAT, FQDESV (reference sequence). The ends lost 5 bases at V and 5 bases at J; junction bases unmatched: 8. CDR3 amino acids: CASSVRGRGETQYF. The CDR3 coding sequence is TGTGCCAGCAGCGTAAGGGGGCGTGGGGAGACCCAGTACTTC. Using reference TRBV11-1 and TRBJ2-5 for the parts outside the CDR3, the full variable domain is EAEVAQSPRYKITEKSQAVAFWCDPISGHATLYWYRQILGQGPELLVQFQDESVVDDSQLPKDRFSAERLKGVDSTLKIQPAELGDSAMYLCASSVRGRGETQYFGPGTRLLVL.

The V and J genes are TRBV4-2 and TRBJ2-2; the match to TRBD2 covers 11 bases. The CDR3 covers 17 residues. Germline V gene data show CDR1 as LGHNA and CDR2 as YNFKEQ. V was clipped by 2 bases and J by 5 bases; unmatched bases: 7. This CDR3 is CASSQRLAGGGTGELFF. The CDR3 region has the DNA TGTGCCAGCAGCCAACGGCTAGCGGGAGGAGGGACCGGGGAGCTGTTTTTT.

The gene calls are TRBV19 and TRBJ1-2; a weak D match, TRBD1 (6 bases). The CDR3 is 14 residues long. The germline CDR1 and CDR2 sequences are LNHDA and SQIVND (reference sequence). Trimming stripped 6 bases from V and 5 bases from J, with 16 bases between. The CDR3 region is CASSLGQLLYGYTF. Here the CDR3 DNA reads TGTGCCAGTAGCTTAGGACAGCTTCTTTATGGCTACACCTTC.

Worth noting for this clone: At one of its ends the junction is not consistent with the germline gene, which may arise from a read error. The genes are TRBV7-6 and TRBJ1-3; tentative D call: TRBD1 (5 bases). CDR1 SGHVS and CDR2 FNYEAQ come from the germline V gene. The CDR3 consists of 14 residues. The DNA for the CDR3 is TGTGTCAGCAGCAAACGGGGCCCTGGAAACACCATATATTTT. Protein sequence: CVSSKRGPGNTIYF.

The chain is built from TRBV15 and TRBJ2-2; no clear D. Germline CDR1 is LNHNV and CDR2 is YYDKDF (reference sequence). The CDR3 length is 12 residues. The V end was cut by 7 bases, the J end by 5 bases, with 8 bases between. The CDR3 is CATTGNTGELFF. CDR3 nucleotide sequence: TGTGCCACCACGGGTAATACCGGGGAGCTGTTTTTT.

J is TRBJ1-6 and V is TRBV27; weak D call: TRBD1 (6 bases). V lost 8 bases, J lost 7 bases, and 18 bases lay in between. The CDR3 contains 15 residues. Germline CDR1 reads MNHEY; CDR2 reads SMNVEV (reference sequence). The CDR3 is CASQGSRVVNSPLHF. The DNA of the CDR3 is TGTGCCAGCCAGGGGAGCAGGGTGGTGAATTCACCCCTCCACTTT.

The chain has TRBV5-1 and TRBJ2-3; TRBD2 agrees at 13 bases. This CDR3 spans 17 amino acids. The V gene end was trimmed by 3 bases and the J gene end by 3 bases; junction bases not matched to a gene: 7. CDR1 is SGHRS, CDR2 YFSETQ, per germline. CDR3 nucleotide sequence: TGCGCCAGCAGCTCGGGACTAGCGGGACGAACGACAGATACGCAGTATTTT. It codes for CASSSGLAGRTTDTQYF.

This chain connects TRBV7-3 to TRBJ1-2, with 9 bases fitting TRBD1. V lost 4 bases to trimming and J lost 6 bases; unmatched junction nucleotides: 3. CDR3 length: 13 residues. Germline V CDR1 and CDR2: SGHTA, FQGTGA. CDR3 sequence: CASSSGQGDGYTF. DNA of the CDR3: TGTGCCAGCAGCTCGGGACAGGGTGATGGCTACACCTTC.

The chain is built from TRBV29-1 and TRBJ1-5; 7 bases are a match to TRBD1. J gave up 4 bases and V 6 bases, and 12 bases lay outside the gene matches. CDR1 is SQVTM and CDR2 is ANQGSEA in the germline V gene. This CDR3 comprises 15 residues. This CDR3 is CSVGQGGGENQPQHF. DNA for the CDR3: TGCAGCGTCGGGCAGGGGGGGGGAGAAAATCAGCCCCAGCATTTT.

V and J are TRBV5-1 and TRBJ2-3; D ambiguous. The CDR3 consists of 13 residues. In germline, CDR1 is SGHRS, CDR2 YFSETQ. Trimming removed 0 bases at V and 2 bases at J, with 4 bases between. The CDR3 DNA sequence: TGCGCCAGCAGCTTGGAAATCACAGATACGCAGTATTTT. This encodes CASSLEITDTQYF.

The J gene is TRBJ2-5, the V gene TRBV28, with D unclear. The CDR3 sequence is 11 residues long. Germline V gene data show CDR1 as MDHEN and CDR2 as SYDVKM. V was cut by 5 bases and J by 1 base, with 2 bases left in between. The CDR3 here is CASSTQETQYF. The CDR3 DNA is TGTGCCAGCAGTACCCAAGAGACCCAGTACTTC.

The V call is TRBV28, the J call TRBJ1-5; possible D gene TRBD1, 5 bases. The V gene lost 7 bases and the J gene lost 0 bases, with 10 bases spanning the gap. The germline CDR1 and CDR2 sequences are MDHEN and SYDVKM. This CDR3 has 14 amino acids. CDR3 region: CASTTGPSNQPQHF. CDR3 nucleotide sequence: TGTGCCAGCACTACAGGCCCTAGCAATCAGCCCCAGCATTTT.

The chain carries TRBV7-9 and TRBJ2-3, with 11 bases aligning to TRBD1. CDR1 is SEHNR, CDR2 FQNEAQ, per germline (reference sequence). After removal of 3 bases from V and 6 bases from J, the junction contained 8 bases not matched to a gene. The CDR3 has 16 amino acids. The CDR3: CASSLTGTGGSDTQYF. The DNA for the CDR3 is TGTGCCAGCAGCTTGACCGGGACAGGGGGATCCGATACGCAGTATTTT.